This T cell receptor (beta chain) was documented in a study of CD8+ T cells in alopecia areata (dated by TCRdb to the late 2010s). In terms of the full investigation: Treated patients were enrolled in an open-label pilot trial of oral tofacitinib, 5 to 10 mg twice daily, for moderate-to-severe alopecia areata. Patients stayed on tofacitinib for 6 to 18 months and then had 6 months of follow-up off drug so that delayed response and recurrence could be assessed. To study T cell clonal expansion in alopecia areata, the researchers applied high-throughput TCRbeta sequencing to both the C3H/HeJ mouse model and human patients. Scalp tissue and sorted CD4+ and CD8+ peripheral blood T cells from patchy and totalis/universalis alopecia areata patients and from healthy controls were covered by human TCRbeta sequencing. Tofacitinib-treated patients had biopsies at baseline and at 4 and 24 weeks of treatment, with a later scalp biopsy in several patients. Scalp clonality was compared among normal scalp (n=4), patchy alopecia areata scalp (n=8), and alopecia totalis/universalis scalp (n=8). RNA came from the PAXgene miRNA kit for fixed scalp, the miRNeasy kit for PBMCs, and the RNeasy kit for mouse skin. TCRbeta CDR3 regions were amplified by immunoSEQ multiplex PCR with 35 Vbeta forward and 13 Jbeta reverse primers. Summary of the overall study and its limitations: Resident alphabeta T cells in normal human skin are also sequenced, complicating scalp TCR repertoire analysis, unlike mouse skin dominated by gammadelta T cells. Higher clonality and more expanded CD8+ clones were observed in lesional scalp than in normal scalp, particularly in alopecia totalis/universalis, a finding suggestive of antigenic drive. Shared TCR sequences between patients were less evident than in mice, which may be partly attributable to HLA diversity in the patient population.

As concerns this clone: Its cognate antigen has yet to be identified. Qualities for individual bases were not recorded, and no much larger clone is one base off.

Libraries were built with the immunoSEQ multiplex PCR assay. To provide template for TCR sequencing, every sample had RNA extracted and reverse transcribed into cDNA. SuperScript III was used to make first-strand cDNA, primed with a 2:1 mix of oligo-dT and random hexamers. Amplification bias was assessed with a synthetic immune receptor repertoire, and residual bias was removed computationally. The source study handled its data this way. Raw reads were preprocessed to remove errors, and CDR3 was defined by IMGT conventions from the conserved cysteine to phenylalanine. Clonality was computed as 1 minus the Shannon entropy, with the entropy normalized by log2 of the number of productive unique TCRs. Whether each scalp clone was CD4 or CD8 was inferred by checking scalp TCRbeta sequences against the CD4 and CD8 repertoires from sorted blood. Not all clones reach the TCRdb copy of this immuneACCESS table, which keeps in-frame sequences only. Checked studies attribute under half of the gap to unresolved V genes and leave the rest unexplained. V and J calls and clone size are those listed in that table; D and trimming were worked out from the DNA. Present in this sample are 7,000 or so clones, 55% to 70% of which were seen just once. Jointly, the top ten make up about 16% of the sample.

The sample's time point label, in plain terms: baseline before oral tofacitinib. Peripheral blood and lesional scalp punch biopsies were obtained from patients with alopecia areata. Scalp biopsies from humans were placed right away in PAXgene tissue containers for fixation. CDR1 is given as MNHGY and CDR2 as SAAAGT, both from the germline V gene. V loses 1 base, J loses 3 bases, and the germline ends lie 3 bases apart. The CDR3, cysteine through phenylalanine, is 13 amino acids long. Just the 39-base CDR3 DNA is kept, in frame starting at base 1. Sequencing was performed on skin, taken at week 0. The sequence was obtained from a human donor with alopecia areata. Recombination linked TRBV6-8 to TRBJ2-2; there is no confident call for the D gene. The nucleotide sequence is TGTGCCAGCAGTTACTTGGACACCGGGGAGCTGTTTTTT. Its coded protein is CASSYLDTGELFF.